This TCR beta chain is drawn from a study of blood T cell repertoires in COVID-19 (dated by TCRdb to the early 2020s). For context, the study as a whole: Samples from collaborators originated in the United States, Italy and Spain and spanned both the acute and convalescent phases of COVID-19. The prospective study material was composed of cDNA or gDNA derived from T cells, B-cell-depleted T cells, or PBMCs. Subjects who had been exposed to COVID-19, were actively infected with it, or had recovered from it provided the deeply sampled blood TCRbeta repertoires that made up the dataset. The repertoires were made available in a free public database intended to serve as a resource for research on the immune response to SARS-CoV-2. The samples were drawn from the first 160 participants of the ongoing ImmuneRACE study and from under 1,500 subjects provided by 6 global collaborators. Sample metadata almost always included a de-identified subject ID, COVID-19 status, age in years and sex. Where available, HLA class I and class II types were obtained from metadata supplied by the sample provider rather than from assay-based typing.

The immunoSEQ Assay, a bias-controlled multiplex PCR, was used to amplify TCRbeta CDR3 regions from genomic DNA. The published analysis was carried out like this. Within the assay, amplification of reference gene primers was used to estimate how many nucleated cells each sample contained. To quantify the absolute abundance of each unique TCRbeta CDR3 rearrangement, sequence reads were collapsed and filtered. For each sample, productive Simpson clonality was calculated as the square root of Simpson's diversity index across productive rearrangements. The table comes from immuneACCESS by way of TCRdb, which keeps in-frame sequences with V and J called. Part of the clones is missing from these tables; in studies checked, under half for an unresolved V gene and the rest for unknown reasons. V, J and clone size are those of that table, while D and trimming were read from the DNA. A total of a few hundred thousand clones appear in this sample, around 83% of them only once. Together, the top ten hold more than 1.5% of the sample.

A second Seattle source provided samples from volunteer blood donors who had recovered from COVID-19. The collaborating institutions used their own protocols to collect whole blood in K2EDTA tubes. Collaborator samples were shipped for TCRbeta analysis as frozen whole blood, isolated PBMCs, or DNA extracted from either sample type. As to this clone: This clone's antigen is unknown. Within one base of it there is no much larger clone, and no base qualities were kept.

Paper-wide results and their limitations: The amount of clinical and demographic metadata varied by source and participant and was provided uncurated.

According to the germline V gene (reference sequence), CDR1 reads MNHEY and CDR2 reads SMNVEV. V lost 1 base and J lost 0 bases; the stretch between them is 13 bases long. The CDR3 spans 16 residues, from the cysteine through the phenylalanine. CDR3 DNA only is kept here, 48 bases in frame from base 1. Rearrangement joined TRBV27 to TRBJ2-7; the D region possibly corresponds to TRBD1 (6 bases align). Sequencing was carried out using peripheral blood. This TCR came from a woman in her thirties or forties who had recovered from COVID-19. The CDR3 region has the sequence CASSLYGQSSSYEQYF. The bases read TGTGCCAGCAGTTTATACGGACAGTCCAGCTCCTACGAGCAGTACTTC.